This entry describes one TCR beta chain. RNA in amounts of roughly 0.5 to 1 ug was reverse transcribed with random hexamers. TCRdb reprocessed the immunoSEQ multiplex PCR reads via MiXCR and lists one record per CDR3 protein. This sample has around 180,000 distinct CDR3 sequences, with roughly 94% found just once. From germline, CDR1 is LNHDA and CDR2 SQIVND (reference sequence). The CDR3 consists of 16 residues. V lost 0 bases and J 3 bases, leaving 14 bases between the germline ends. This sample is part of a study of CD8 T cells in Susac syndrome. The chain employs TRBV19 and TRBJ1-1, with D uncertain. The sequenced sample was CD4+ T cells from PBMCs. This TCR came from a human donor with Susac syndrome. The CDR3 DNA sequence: TGTGCCAGTAGTATAGATCAGGCCGGGAGCTACACTGAAGCTTTCTTT. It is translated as CASSIDQAGSYTEAFF.